By sample fraction, the clone carrying this T cell receptor (beta chain) is medium-sized. Stimulators, around 200,000 irradiated and violet-dye-labeled cells, were plated with around 200,000 CFSE-labeled responder cells. CDR3 length: 17 amino acids. Germline CDR1 SEHNR, CDR2 FQNEAQ (reference sequence). Trimming removed 3 bases from V and 0 bases from J, with 17 bases in between. This specimen belongs to a study of graft-versus-host responses after intestinal transplantation. Using immunoSEQ multiplex PCR, the repertoire was profiled, and TCRdb retains in-frame clones only, with some absent. In the table there are thousands of clones, roughly a third of which are singletons.

The rearrangement links TRBV7-9 to TRBJ1-1; D is undetermined. This specimen consisted of alloreactive CD8+ T cells from a mixed lymphocyte reaction culture, obtained before transplantation. Stated subset: CFSE-low proliferating T cells sorted from approximately six-day pre-transplant mixed lymphocyte reaction (GvH or HvG direction). The source of this sequence is a human patient who was an organ donor for intestinal transplantation. As DNA, the CDR3 is TGTGCCAGCAGCTTTTCCCCCCGGGAGGTAGTGAACACTGAAGCTTTCTTT. It specifies CASSFSPREVVNTEAFF.